This T cell receptor (beta chain) emerged from a study of persistence of HIV-infected CD4 T cells. The wider study: The sample holds CD4+ T cells responsive to CMV or HIV-1 Gag. General study points: Within sorted populations, more oligoclonal TCRs accompanied more oligoclonal proviruses.

The immunoSEQ assay was version 4, run in survey mode. Clones were sequenced by immunoSEQ multiplex PCR, and TCRdb holds only the in-frame ones, with some missing. The data hold 30,000 to 35,000 clones, with roughly four fifths observed a single time. Cells were stimulated with CMV-infected fibroblast lysates at approximately 10 ug/mL. Memory cells lacking CD40L and CD69 with high CD45RO were sorted. Regarding this clone: Its antigen is not identified.

The CDR3 has 14 residues. V gave up 1 base and J gave up 1 base, with 7 bases separating them. CDR1 LNHDA and CDR2 SQIVND come from the germline V gene (reference sequence). The V gene is TRBV19, the J gene TRBJ1-1, with D hard to call. The material sequenced was CD4+ T cells sorted from PBMCs after 18-hour stimulation, taken from a patient who received antiretroviral therapy. The clonotype comes from an adult man with HIV who was CMV-seropositive. CDR3 sequence reads: CASSIANKNTEAFF. The CDR3 nucleotides are TGTGCCAGTAGTATAGCCAACAAGAACACTGAAGCTTTCTTT. The complete variable domain, with remaining parts taken from reference TRBV19 and TRBJ1-1, reads DGGITQSPKYLFRKEGQNVTLSCEQNLNHDAMYWYRQDPGQGLRLIYYSQIVNDFQKGDIAEGYSVSREKKESFPLTVTSAQKNPTAFYLCASSIANKNTEAFFGQGTRLTVV.